This T cell receptor (beta chain) was identified during a study of blood T cells in healthy people across ages. Study findings and constraints: Investigators viewed diversity estimates from one million T cells as underestimates, the study reported.

On this clonotype: Its target is unknown.

Combining a sample-barcoded 5' primer with a J-beta primer mix, a second PCR ran for 7 to 11 cycles. MiXCR was run by TCRdb on the 5' RACE reads, yielding one entry per CDR3 protein. The sample gives 800,000 or so distinct CDR3 sequences, 60% to 80% of which show up once; around a quarter is in the top ten. The CDR3 has 14 residues. The germline V gene encodes CDR1 SNHLY and CDR2 FYNNEI. V lost 3 bases and J 4 bases, leaving 13 bases between the germline ends. V and J are TRBV2 and TRBJ2-7; possibly TRBD2 for D (5 bases). The source of this sequence is a man aged 25 to 45 in good health. The sequenced material came from blood. CDR3 in amino acids: CASSEARGRYEQYF. The CDR3 DNA reads TGTGCCAGCAGTGAGGCCCGGGGAAGGTACGAGCAGTACTTC.